This TCR beta chain was sequenced in a study of cytomegalovirus exposure and HLA in healthy donors. Study-wide points: Among donors in an Asian-associated ancestry cluster, a later analysis reportedly found fewer N-insertions than the roughly 700-donor mean.

Notes on this clone: Its specificity is unknown.

PCR employed 60 Vbeta and 13 Jbeta primers. The repertoire was sequenced with immunoSEQ multiplex PCR; TCRdb's copy has only in-frame clones and lacks some. Listed are approximately 77,000 clones; about 5% falls within the top ten. This CDR3 is 16 amino acids long. V was shortened by 0 bases and J by 1 base, with 9 bases between the two germline ends. CDR1 is KGHSH and CDR2 is LQKENI in the germline V gene. This chain uses TRBV18 with TRBJ2-2, with D maybe TRBD2 (5 bases). The TCR comes from a man aged 25 to 40 in good health and CMV-seronegative. Sequenced material: PBMCs. This CDR3 is CASSPPIGLNTGELFF. In nucleotides, the CDR3 is TGTGCCAGCTCACCACCGATTGGACTGAACACCGGGGAGCTGTTTTTT.